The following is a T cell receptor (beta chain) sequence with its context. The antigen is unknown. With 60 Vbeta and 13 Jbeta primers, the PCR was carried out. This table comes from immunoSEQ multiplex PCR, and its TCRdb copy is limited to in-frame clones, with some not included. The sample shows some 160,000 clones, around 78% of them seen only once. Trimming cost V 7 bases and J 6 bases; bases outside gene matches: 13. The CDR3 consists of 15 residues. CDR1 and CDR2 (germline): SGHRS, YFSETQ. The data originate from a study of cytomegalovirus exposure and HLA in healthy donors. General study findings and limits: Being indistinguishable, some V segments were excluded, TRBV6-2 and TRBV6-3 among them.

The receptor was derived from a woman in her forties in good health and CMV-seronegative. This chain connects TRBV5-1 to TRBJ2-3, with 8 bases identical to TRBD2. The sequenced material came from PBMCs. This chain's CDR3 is CASGGVGGAVDTQYF. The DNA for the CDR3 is TGCGCCAGCGGGGGTGTCGGGGGGGCCGTGGATACGCAGTATTTT. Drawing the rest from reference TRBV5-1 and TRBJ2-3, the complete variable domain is KAGVTQTPRYLIKTRGQQVTLSCSPISGHRSVSWYQQTPGQGLQFLFEYFSETQRNKGNFPGRFSGRQFSNSRSEMNVSTLELGDSALYLCASGGVGGAVDTQYFGPGTRLTVL.